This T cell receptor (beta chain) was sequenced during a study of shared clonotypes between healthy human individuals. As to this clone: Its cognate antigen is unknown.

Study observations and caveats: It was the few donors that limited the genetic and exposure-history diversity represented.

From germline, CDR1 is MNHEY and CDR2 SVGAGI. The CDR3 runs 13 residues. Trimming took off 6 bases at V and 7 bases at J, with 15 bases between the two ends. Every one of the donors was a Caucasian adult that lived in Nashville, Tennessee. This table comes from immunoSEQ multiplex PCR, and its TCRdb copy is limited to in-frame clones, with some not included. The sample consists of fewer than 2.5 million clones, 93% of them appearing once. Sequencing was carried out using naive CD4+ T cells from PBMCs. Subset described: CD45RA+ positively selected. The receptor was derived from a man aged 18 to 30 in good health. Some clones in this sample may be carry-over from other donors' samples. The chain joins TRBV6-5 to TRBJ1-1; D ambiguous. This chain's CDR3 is CASSRTGRGEAFF. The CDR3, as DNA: TGTGCCAGCAGCCGCACCGGACGGGGTGAAGCTTTCTTT.